This TCR beta chain was sequenced for a study of cytomegalovirus exposure and HLA in healthy donors. Notes on the study in general: The only immune exposure information that was available was CMV serostatus.

Trimming left V 0 bases short and J 8 bases short, with 6 bases between. The CDR3 length is 12 residues. Germline CDR1 and CDR2: SGDLS and YYNGEE. This clone showed up just once. Its target is unknown. Vbeta (60) and Jbeta (13) primers were used in the PCR. The data were produced by immunoSEQ multiplex PCR, yet TCRdb's version contains in-frame clones alone and is incomplete. The table has about 89,000 clones, approximately 77% seen once; the top ten hold about 4%. This TCR was sampled from a man aged 25-45 years in good health and CMV-seronegative. The sample was PBMCs. The chain is built from TRBV9 and TRBJ2-1; a weak D match, TRBD2 (6 bases). The CDR3 region is CASSVERDEQFF. The CDR3 region has the DNA TGTGCCAGCAGCGTAGAGCGGGATGAGCAGTTCTTC.